The 5 T cell receptor beta chains reported below all come from one sample, sequenced in a study of blood T cell repertoires in COVID-19. Profiling relied on immunoSEQ multiplex PCR, and the TCRdb table lists in-frame clones only, not all of them. The data show about 250,000 clones, just over 85% seen once. Input material: PBMCs or T cells enriched from blood (not recorded which). These receptors were obtained from a man between 40 and 49 years old who had recovered from COVID-19.

The V gene is TRBV5-4, the J gene TRBJ1-2; the D is unclear. From germline, CDR1 is SGHNT and CDR2 YYREEE (reference sequence). V lost 5 bases and J lost 7, with 12 bases in between. The CDR3 contains 12 residues. CDR3 in amino acids: CASRLGVSGYTF. CDR3 bases: TGTGCCAGCAGGTTAGGAGTTTCTGGCTACACCTTC.

V and J are TRBV18 and TRBJ2-3; D is perhaps TRBD2 (5 bases). CDR1 and CDR2 from the germline V gene are KGHSH and LQKENI. CDR3 size: 13 residues. The V gene lost 9 bases and the J gene lost 5 bases, with 15 bases spanning the gap. CDR3 DNA sequence: TGTGCCAGTCTCCGGGGTGCGGAAGATACGCAGTATTTT. Its translation is CASLRGAEDTQYF.

This chain uses TRBV28 with TRBJ2-2, with D uncertain. The ends were cut back, 3 bases at V and 4 bases at J, with 9 bases in the middle. Germline V CDR1 and CDR2: MDHEN, SYDVKM. This CDR3 has 14 amino acids. CDR3 sequence (DNA): TGTGCCAGCAGTTTTAACGGTGGCACCGGGGAGCTGTTTTTT. Protein product: CASSFNGGTGELFF. The full variable domain, with the rest looked up from reference TRBV28 and TRBJ2-2, is DVKVTQSSRYLVKRTGEKVFLECVQDMDHENMFWYRQDPGLGLRLIYFSYDVKMKEKGDIPEGYSVSREKKERFSLILESASTNQTSMYLCASSFNGGTGELFFGEGSRLTVL.

The chain links TRBV29-1 to TRBJ2-7; the match to TRBD1 covers 10 bases. Germline assignment: CDR1 SQVTM and CDR2 ANQGSEA. The CDR3 covers 14 residues. The V and J ends lost 5 bases and 6 bases, in that order; junction bases with no gene match: 10. The chain's CDR3 is CSVCRDRGCLEQYF. The CDR3 coding sequence is TGCAGCGTTTGCCGGGACAGGGGTTGTCTCGAGCAGTACTTC.

The table lists this clone with a count of one. The chain carries TRBV3-1 (or the pseudogene TRBV3-2) and TRBJ2-7; 12 bases are shared with TRBD2. CDR1 and CDR2 from the germline V gene are LGHDT and YNNKEL (reference sequence). This CDR3 region has 15 residues. With V trimmed by 3 bases and J by 1 base, 1 base remained unmatched. CDR3 coding DNA: TGTGCCAGCAGCCATGGGACTAGCGGGTCCTACGAGCAGTACTTC. Its protein product is CASSHGTSGSYEQYF.